The TCR beta chain under discussion was sequenced for a study of blood T cell repertoires in COVID-19. Overall study context: The origin of the acute and convalescent COVID-19 samples was the United States, Italy and Spain.

TCRdb keeps only in-frame clones here, not all; method: immunoSEQ multiplex PCR. The table includes roughly 200,000 clones, 70% to 90% detected once. V dropped 5 bases and J dropped 2; count of bases not matched to a gene: 10. CDR1 and CDR2 from the germline V gene are MNHEY and SMNVEV (reference sequence). The CDR3 extends over 16 amino acids. This clone occurred a few times. Sequenced: PBMCs or T cells enriched from blood (not recorded which). The sequence was collected from a man younger than 45 who had recovered from COVID-19. The chain joins TRBV27 to TRBJ2-7, with TRBD2 matching 9 bases. The CDR3 here is CASSVWGSGRTYEQYF. The CDR3 coding sequence is TGTGCCAGCAGTGTATGGGGTAGCGGGAGAACCTACGAGCAGTACTTC.